This T cell receptor beta chain originates from a study of Ad26.COV2.S vaccination and SARS-CoV-2 variants. The treatment is: some 20 received Ad26.COV2.S at low or high dose, single or two shots; 5 received placebo; per-sample allocation not given. Samples analyzed were those drawn on day 63 after the first vaccine or placebo injection. Only in-frame clones appear in the TCRdb table, and some are missing; sequencing was by immunoSEQ multiplex PCR. Of around 300,000 clones listed, less than 90% are singletons. This CDR3 is 16 amino acids long. Germline V lookup: CDR1 MNHEY, CDR2 SVGEGT. Trimming shortened V by 0 bases and J by 0 bases, and 12 bases separated the two germline ends. This clone was counted a single time.

This TCR derives from a person between 18 and 65 years old who received the Ad26.COV2.S COVID-19 vaccine or a placebo. The material sequenced was peripheral blood, taken in a trial of Ad26.COV2.S vaccine versus placebo. V is TRBV6-2 or TRBV6-3 and J is TRBJ2-7; no reliable D call. In DNA form, the CDR3 reads TGTGCCAGCAGTTACTCCCAGATATCCCTCTCCTACGAGCAGTACTTC. This translates into CASSYSQISLSYEQYF.